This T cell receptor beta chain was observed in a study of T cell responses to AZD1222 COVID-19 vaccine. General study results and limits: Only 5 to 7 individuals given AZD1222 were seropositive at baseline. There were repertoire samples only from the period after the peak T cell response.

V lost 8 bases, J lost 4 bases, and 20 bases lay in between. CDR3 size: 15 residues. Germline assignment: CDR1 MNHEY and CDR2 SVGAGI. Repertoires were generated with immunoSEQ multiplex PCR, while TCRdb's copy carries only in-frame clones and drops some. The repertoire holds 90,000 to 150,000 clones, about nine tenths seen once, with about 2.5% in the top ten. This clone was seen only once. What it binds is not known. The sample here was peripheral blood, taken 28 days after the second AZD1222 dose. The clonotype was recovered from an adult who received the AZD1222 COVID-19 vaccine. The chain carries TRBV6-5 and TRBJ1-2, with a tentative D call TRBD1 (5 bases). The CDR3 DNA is TGTGCCAGCGTCGGGGTGGGGGAGTTTAGCTATGGCTACACCTTC. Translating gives CASVGVGEFSYGYTF.